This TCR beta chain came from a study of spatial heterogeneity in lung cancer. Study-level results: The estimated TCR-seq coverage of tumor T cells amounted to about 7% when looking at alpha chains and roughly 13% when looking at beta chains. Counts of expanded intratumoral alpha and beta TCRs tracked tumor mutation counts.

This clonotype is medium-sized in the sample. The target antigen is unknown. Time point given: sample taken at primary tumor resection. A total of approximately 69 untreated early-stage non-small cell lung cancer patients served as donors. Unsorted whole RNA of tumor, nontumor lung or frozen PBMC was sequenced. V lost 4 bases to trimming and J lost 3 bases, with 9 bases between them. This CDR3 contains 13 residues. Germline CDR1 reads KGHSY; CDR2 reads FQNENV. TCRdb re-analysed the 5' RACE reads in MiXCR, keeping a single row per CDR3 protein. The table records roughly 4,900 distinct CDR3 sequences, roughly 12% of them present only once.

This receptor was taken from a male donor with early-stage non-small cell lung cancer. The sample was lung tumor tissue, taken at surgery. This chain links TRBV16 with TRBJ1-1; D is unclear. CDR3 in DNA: TGTGCCAGCAGCCCCAACGGGGACACTGAAGCTTTCTTT. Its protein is CASSPNGDTEAFF.